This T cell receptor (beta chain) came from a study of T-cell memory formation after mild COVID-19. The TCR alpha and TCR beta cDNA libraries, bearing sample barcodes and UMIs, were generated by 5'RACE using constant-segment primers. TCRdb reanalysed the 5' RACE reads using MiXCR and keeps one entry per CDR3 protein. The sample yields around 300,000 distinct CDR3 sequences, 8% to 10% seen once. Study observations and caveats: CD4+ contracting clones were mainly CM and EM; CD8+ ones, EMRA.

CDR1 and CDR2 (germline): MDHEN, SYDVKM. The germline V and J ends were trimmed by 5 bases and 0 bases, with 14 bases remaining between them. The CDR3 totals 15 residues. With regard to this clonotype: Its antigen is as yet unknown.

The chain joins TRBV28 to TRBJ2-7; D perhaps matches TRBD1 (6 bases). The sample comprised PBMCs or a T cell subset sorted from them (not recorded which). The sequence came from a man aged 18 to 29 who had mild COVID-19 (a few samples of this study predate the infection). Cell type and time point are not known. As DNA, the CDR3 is TGTGCCAGCAGTGTCTTTGAGGACAGCTCCTACGAGCAGTACGTC. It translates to CASSVFEDSSYEQYV.